This is a list of T cell receptor beta chains from one sample in a study of blood T cell repertoires in COVID-19. The assay was immunoSEQ multiplex PCR, and TCRdb's table has in-frame clones only and misses some. The sample records about 470,000 clones, around 90% being singletons. The specimen was PBMCs or T cells enriched from blood (not recorded which). Every receptor here comes from a woman aged 18 to 35 who had recovered from COVID-19. Both conserved end residues are part of each CDR3. A D gene is named only where the DNA matches it firmly.

>TRBV6-5|TRBD1|TRBJ2-7
TGTGCCAGCAGTTACTCCTGGGACAGCTACGAGCAGTACTTC
CASSYSWDSYEQYF
>TRBV7-2|TRBD2|TRBJ2-3
TGTGCCAGCAGTTCGGGGGGGCGGAGCACAGATACGCAGTATTTT
CASSSGGRSTDTQYF
>TRBV4-1|-|TRBJ2-3
TGCGCCAGCAGCCTTTCCCTAGGGGTTTCAGATACGCAGTATTTT
CASSLSLGVSDTQYF
>TRBV9|TRBD2|TRBJ2-1
TGTGCCAGCAGCACCGGGACTAGCGGGGCGGATGAGCAGTTCTTC
CASSTGTSGADEQFF
>TRBV6-4|-|TRBJ1-2
TGTGCCTCATCGACAGGCTACACCTTC
CASSTGYTF
>TRBV7-9|-|TRBJ1-1
TGTGCCAGCATCCCCGACCGGGTTAACACTGAAGCTTTCTTT
CASIPDRVNTEAFF
>TRBV30|-|TRBJ1-3
TGTGCCTGGAGTGTACGCCGCTCATTTGTGAGGTCGCGGGGAAACACCATATATTTT
CAWSVRRSFVRSRGNTIYF
>TRBV5-3|TRBD1|TRBJ1-4
TGTGCCAGAAGCACTGGGGGACAGGGTGGTGAAAAACTGTTTTTT
CARSTGGQGGEKLFF
>TRBV5-6|-|TRBJ1-3
TGTGCCAGCAGCTTGTGGGGGACTGGTGGAAACACCATATATTTT
CASSLWGTGGNTIYF
>TRBV7-8|-|TRBJ1-2
TGTGCCAGCAGCTTATTTAATCGGTTTGGGGAGGGCGGCTACTATGGCTACACCTTC
CASSLFNRFGEGGYYGYTF